This passage covers 27 T cell receptor beta chains from one sample sequenced in a study of prognosis after radiotherapy for stage I lung cancer. The TCR beta CDR3 region was amplified from genomic DNA, with two rounds of multiplex PCR being used for the amplification. Primers were specific to each TRBV and TRBJ gene in first-round PCR. TCRdb redid the calling of the multiplex PCR reads with MiXCR, one entry per CDR3 protein. Among fewer than 25,000 distinct CDR3 sequences, more than 40% were seen once, and the ten largest hold less than 40%. This specimen consisted of PBMCs, obtained before or after stereotactic body radiation therapy (not recorded which). The receptors derive from a donor aged 50 or older with non-small cell lung cancer.

The chain has TRBV11-2 and TRBJ2-7; 7 positions agree with TRBD2. V lost 4 bases and J lost 1; bases outside the gene matches: 13. Germline values: CDR1 SGHAT, CDR2 FQNNGV. CDR3 length: 17 residues. CDR3 DNA sequence: TGTGCCAGCAGCTCGGGTATTTCGAGCGGGGATTCCTACGAGCAGTACTTC. Translated: CASSSGISSGDSYEQYF.

Ten or more counts support this clonotype. The chain uses TRBV9 and TRBJ1-1; D not certain. V lost 4 bases to trimming and J lost 6 bases, with 10 bases between them. This CDR3 contains 12 residues. Germline V lookup: CDR1 SGDLS, CDR2 YYNGEE. The CDR3 reads CASSPSGAEAFF. The CDR3 DNA reads TGTGCCAGCAGCCCTAGCGGGGCTGAAGCTTTCTTT.

This chain joins TRBV5-1 and TRBJ2-3; 7 bases match TRBD1. Germline CDR1 is SGHRS and CDR2 is YFSETQ. V lost 4 bases to trimming and J lost 1 base; unmatched junction nucleotides: 9. The CDR3 loop spans 16 amino acids. As DNA, the CDR3 is TGCGCCAGCAGCGCCACAGGGGACCCTCGCACAGATACGCAGTATTTT. Amino acids: CASSATGDPRTDTQYF.

Of note for this clonotype: A read error may produce the germline difference seen at one junction end. The chain links TRBV9 to TRBJ1-5, with D perhaps TRBD1 (5 bases). Germline CDR1 reads SGDLS; CDR2 reads YYNGEE. The CDR3 totals 13 residues. The CDR3 DNA reads as TGTGCCATGACAGTTCCTAGCAGTCAGCCCCAGCATTTT. This translates into CAMTVPSSQPQHF. The variable domain in full, with the rest retrieved from reference TRBV9 and TRBJ1-5, is DSGVTQTPKHLITATGQRVTLRCSPRSGDLSVYWYQQSLDQGLQFLIQYYNGEERAKGNILERFSAQQFPDLHSELNLSSLELGDSALYFCAMTVPSSQPQHFGDGTRLSIL.

Concerning this clonotype: A read error may produce the germline difference seen at one junction end. V is TRBV15 and J is TRBJ2-5; weak D call: TRBD1 (6 bases). The CDR3 contains 15 residues. Per germline, CDR1 LNHNV and CDR2 YYDKDF (reference sequence). The CDR3 DNA reads TGTGCCAGCAGCAGGGGACCGGGAAGGAAAGAGACCCAGTACTTC. It specifies CASSRGPGRKETQYF.

This clonotype showed up many times. This chain connects TRBV28 to TRBJ2-7, with TRBD2 identical over 8 bases. The germline CDR1 and CDR2 sequences are MDHEN and SYDVKM. The CDR3 extends over 20 amino acids. Trimming at V came to 1 base and at J to 3 bases, leaving 20 bases not matched to a gene. The CDR3 sequence: CASSLLPSAGGAVGNYEQYF. The DNA for the CDR3 is TGTGCCAGCAGTTTATTACCCTCGGCGGGAGGAGCTGTAGGAAACTACGAGCAGTACTTC.

On this clonotype itself: A single base separates this from a much larger clone, so it may be a read error. The chain combines TRBV4-2 with TRBJ2-2; either TRBD1 or TRBD2 may fit D (5 bases each). Germline assignment: CDR1 LGHNA and CDR2 YNFKEQ. CDR3 length: 17 residues. CDR3 residues: CASSQDAGTTNTGEPFF. The CDR3 DNA is TGTGCCAGCAGCCAAGATGCCGGGACCACGAACACCGGGGAGCCGTTTTTT.

Details on this clonotype: A much more abundant neighbour one base away suggests this may be a read error. The gene calls are TRBV13 and TRBJ1-2, with TRBD1 as a possible D gene (6 bases). The CDR3 contains 13 residues. Trimming pared 6 bases from V and 7 bases from J, leaving 15 bases between. The V gene's germline CDR1 is PRHDT and CDR2 FYEKMQ (reference sequence). CDR3 region: CASRSQGFLGYTF. CDR3 nucleotides: TGTGCCAGCAGATCACAGGGTTTCCTTGGCTACACCTTC.

This clonotype was detected a few times. This sequence joins TRBV6-1 and TRBJ1-2, with a tentative D call TRBD1 (6 bases). Germline V gene lookup returns CDR1 MNHNS and CDR2 SASEGT. Trimming cost V 4 bases and J 5 bases, with 11 bases left between them. The CDR3 totals 13 residues. CDR3 in amino acids: CASSVGQKYGYTF. CDR3 DNA: TGTGCCAGCAGTGTCGGACAGAAGTATGGCTACACCTTC.

With respect to this clonotype: A single base is all that separates this from a far larger clone, so a read error is likely. J is TRBJ2-1 and V is TRBV6-6; 12 bases agree with TRBD1. Germline CDR1 is MNHNY and CDR2 is SVGAGI (reference sequence). This CDR3 is 14 amino acids long. CDR3 amino acids: CASTGQGALNEQLF. In DNA, the CDR3 is TGTGCCAGCACGGGACAGGGGGCGTTGAATGAGCAGTTATTC.

The chain links TRBV5-5 to TRBJ2-5; a possible D gene is TRBD2 (6 bases). CDR3 length equals 15 residues. V lost 1 base to trimming and J lost 5 bases, with 15 bases between them. Germline V gives CDR1 SGHKS, CDR2 YYEKEE (reference sequence). In DNA form, the CDR3 reads TGTGCCAGCAGCTTGATTGCGGGATTGGCGGAGACCCAGTACTTC. Its translation is CASSLIAGLAETQYF.

The chain couples TRBV2 to TRBJ1-1, with a weak D call TRBD1 (5 bases). Trimming took 5 bases from V and 7 from J, leaving 14 bases between them. Germline CDR1 SNHLY, CDR2 FYNNEI. The CDR3 runs to 13 residues. The CDR3 sequence is CASSYVGQLEAFF. CDR3 bases: TGTGCCAGCAGTTACGTGGGGCAGCTTGAAGCTTTCTTT.

CDR3 loop: CASRPPPGTFNLDTQYF. CDR3 nucleotide sequence: TGTGCCAGCAGGCCTCCTCCCGGGACTTTCAACCTAGATACGCAGTATTTT. V usage is TRBV27 and J usage is TRBJ2-3, with a weak D call TRBD2 (6 bases). The CDR3 is 17 residues long. V dropped 6 bases and J dropped 5 bases, with 24 bases sitting between them. Per the germline V gene, CDR1 is MNHEY and CDR2 is SMNVEV (reference sequence).

The J gene is TRBJ1-2, the V gene TRBV24-1; 9 bases line up with TRBD1. Germline V gene lookup returns CDR1 KGHDR and CDR2 SFDVKD. V dropped 3 bases and J dropped 12; count of bases not matched to a gene: 16. The CDR3 loop spans 16 amino acids. CDR3 sequence reads: CATSDTGTGNIYGHTF. DNA for the CDR3: TGTGCCACCAGTGATACGGGGACAGGGAACATCTACGGCCACACCTTC.

As concerns this clonotype: This sequence may be a read error, since a much larger clone differs from it by one base. The genes are TRBV6-1 and TRBJ2-1; D is ambiguous. V lost 6 bases to trimming and J lost 4 bases, with 10 bases between them. Looked up from germline, CDR1 is MNHNS and CDR2 is SASEGT. The length of the CDR3 is 13 residues. The CDR3 reads CASSGWGYNEQFF. In DNA, the CDR3 is TGTGCCAGCAGCGGGTGGGGATACAATGAGCAGTTCTTC.

The V and J genes are TRBV6-4 and TRBJ2-7, with D possibly TRBD2 on 7 matching bases. This CDR3 has 16 residues. The germline CDR1 and CDR2 sequences are MRHNA and SNTAGT. Trimming took off 10 bases at V and 6 bases at J, with 28 bases between the two ends. CDR3 region: CATRGGGHTDAVEQYF. The CDR3 DNA reads TGTGCCACTAGGGGGGGGGGCCATACCGACGCTGTCGAGCAGTACTTC.

In regard to this clonotype: A read error likely explains this, since a far larger clone differs by one base. The chain uses TRBV7-3 and TRBJ2-3, with D hard to call. This CDR3 contains 13 residues. The germline gives CDR1 SGHTA, CDR2 FQGTGA. The V end lost 4 bases, the J end lost 2 bases, and 7 bases lay between the germline ends. In nucleotides, the CDR3 is TGTGCCAGCAGCTCCGACGACACAGATACGCAGTATTTT. Protein product: CASSSDDTDTQYF.

In the case of this clonotype: The germline gene is not matched at one end of the junction; a read error may be the cause. The genes are TRBV12-3 or TRBV12-4 and TRBJ1-2, with 8 positions matching TRBD1. CDR3 size: 17 residues. The CDR3 region has the DNA TGTGCCAGCAGCCGCGACAGGGGCGGTGGAACTAGTTATGGCCACACCTTC. This gives the protein CASSRDRGGGTSYGHTF.

Comment on this clonotype: This could be a read error, since a much larger clone is one nucleotide away. The chain recombines TRBV5-4 with TRBJ1-2; D gene uncertain. From germline, CDR1 is SGHNT and CDR2 YYREEE (reference sequence). The ends were cut back, 0 bases at V and 8 bases at J, with 8 bases in the middle. The CDR3 runs 12 residues. CDR3 bases: TGTGCCAGCAGCTTGGCGGCGGTGGGCTACACCTTC. Translating gives CASSLAAVGYTF.

V usage is TRBV28 and J usage is TRBJ2-7; D gene unclear. CDR1 is MDHEN, CDR2 SYDVKM, per germline. This CDR3 is 14 amino acids long. Trimming cost V 10 bases and J 2 bases, with 18 bases left between them. CDR3 nucleotides: TGTGCCACCGCCCAGGTCATAGTCCCCTACGAGCAGTACTTC. The encoded protein is CATAQVIVPYEQYF.

The table lists this clonotype with many counts. This may come from a read error, since a much larger clone is one base off. Lacking the conserved final phenylalanine or tryptophan, this CDR3 likely reflects a read error. This chain connects TRBV28 to TRBJ2-7; TRBD2 might be the D (6 bases). Germline assignment: CDR1 MDHEN and CDR2 SYDVKM. V was clipped by 6 bases and J by 4 bases, with 13 bases between them. The CDR3 length is 13 residues. The CDR3 nucleotides are TGTGCCAGCAGGGCGGGGTCGGCGTACGAGCAGTACCTC. It yields the protein CASRAGSAYEQYL.

The rearrangement joins TRBV7-2 to TRBJ2-7; D gene uncertain. The CDR3 is 12 amino acids. Germline V CDR1 and CDR2: SGHTA, FQGNSA. Trimming left V 5 bases short and J 3 bases short, with 8 bases between. The CDR3 nucleotides read TGTGCCAGCAGCCGCCCTGGCTACGAGCAGTACTTC. It translates to CASSRPGYEQYF.

The sample holds many counts of this clonotype. This rearrangement joins TRBV29-1 to TRBJ1-1; weak D call: TRBD1 (5 bases). This CDR3 has 13 residues. CDR1 is SQVTM, CDR2 ANQGSEA, per germline. The V end lost 5 bases, the J end lost 0 bases, and 10 bases lay between the germline ends. The CDR3 spells CSVSGLMNTEAFF. CDR3 nucleotide sequence: TGCAGCGTTTCGGGACTGATGAACACTGAAGCTTTCTTT.

Ten or more counts support this clonotype. This chain joins TRBV3-1 and TRBJ2-5, with D possibly being TRBD1 (5 bases). This CDR3 has 11 residues. The V gene's germline CDR1 is LGHDT and CDR2 YNNKEL (reference sequence). Between the trimmed V and J ends, which lost 6 bases and 5 bases, there was a span of 7 bases. CDR3 bases: TGTGCCAGCAGTTACAGGGAGACCCAGTACTTC. Translating it yields CASSYRETQYF.

Ten or more counts support this clonotype. A much larger clone lies one base from this, so it may be a read error. Likely a read error: the CDR3 ends without its conserved phenylalanine or tryptophan. The rearrangement joins TRBV5-1 to TRBJ2-1, with TRBD2 matching over 8 bases. V lost 0 bases, J lost 4 bases, and 6 bases stayed unmatched. Germline V CDR1 and CDR2: SGHRS, YFSETQ. The length of the CDR3 is 16 residues. CDR3 nucleotides: TGCGCCAGCAGCTTGGATAGCCTAGCGGGTTACAATGAGCAGTTCCTC. It translates to CASSLDSLAGYNEQFL.

Remarks on this clonotype: A much larger clone differs by one base, so this may be a read error. In nucleotides, the CDR3 is TGTGCCAGCAGCGTACAGGTGAACACCGGGGAGCTGTTTTTT. It translates to CASSVQVNTGELFF. The rearrangement links TRBV9 to TRBJ2-2; D unclear. CDR3 length: 14 amino acids. The ends were cut back, 1 base at V and 1 base at J, with 5 bases in the middle. CDR1 is SGDLS, CDR2 YYNGEE, per germline.

The rearrangement joins TRBV5-1 to TRBJ2-7, with TRBD1 matching over 11 bases. Germline CDR1 reads SGHRS; CDR2 reads YFSETQ. This CDR3 has 15 residues. The junction had 3 bases not matched to a gene; V was cut back by 4 bases and J by 0 bases. As DNA, the CDR3 is TGCGCCAGCAGCAAGGGACAGGGGGTCTCCTACGAGCAGTACTTC. Amino acid sequence: CASSKGQGVSYEQYF.